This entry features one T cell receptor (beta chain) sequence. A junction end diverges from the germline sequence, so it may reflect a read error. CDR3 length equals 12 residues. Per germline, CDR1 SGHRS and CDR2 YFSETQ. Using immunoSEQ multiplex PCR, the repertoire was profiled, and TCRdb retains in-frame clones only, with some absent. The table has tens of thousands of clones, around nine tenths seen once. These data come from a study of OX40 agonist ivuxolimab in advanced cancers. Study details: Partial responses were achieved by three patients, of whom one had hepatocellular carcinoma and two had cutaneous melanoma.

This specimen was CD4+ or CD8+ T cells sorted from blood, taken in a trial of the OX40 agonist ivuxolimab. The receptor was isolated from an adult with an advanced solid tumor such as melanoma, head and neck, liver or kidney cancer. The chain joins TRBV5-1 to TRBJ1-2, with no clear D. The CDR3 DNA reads TGCGCCAGCAGCCCCGGAACTTCGGGCTACATCTTC. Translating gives CASSPGTSGYIF.